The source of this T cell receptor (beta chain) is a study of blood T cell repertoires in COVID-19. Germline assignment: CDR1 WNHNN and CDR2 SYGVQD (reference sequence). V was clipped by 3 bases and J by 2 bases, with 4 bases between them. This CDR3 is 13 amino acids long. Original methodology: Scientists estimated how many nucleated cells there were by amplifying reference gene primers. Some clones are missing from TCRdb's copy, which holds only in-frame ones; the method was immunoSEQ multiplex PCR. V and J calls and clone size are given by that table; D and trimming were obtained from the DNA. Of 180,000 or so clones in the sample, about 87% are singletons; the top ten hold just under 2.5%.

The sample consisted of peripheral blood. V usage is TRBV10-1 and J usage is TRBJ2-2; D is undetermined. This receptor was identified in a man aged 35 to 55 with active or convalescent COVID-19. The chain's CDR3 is CASSDLNTGELFF. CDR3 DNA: TGCGCCAGCAGTGATTTAAACACCGGGGAGCTGTTTTTT.